The 15 T cell receptor beta chains presented below share a single source sample, sequenced in a study of response to subunit inactivated influenza vaccine. TCRdb itself ran the RT-PCR reads through MiXCR, one entry per CDR3 protein. The sample records about 190,000 distinct CDR3 sequences, approximately 15% being singletons. Here the sequenced sample was CD8+ T cells sorted from PBMCs, taken 4 to 6 days after vaccination. The receptor source for this set is a man aged 50-60 years who received an inactivated influenza vaccine.

This clonotype was detected only a few times. V usage is TRBV12-2 and J usage is TRBJ2-5; TRBD1, the table's D call, lacks a check against the DNA. TRBV12-2 is listed as a pseudogene. This CDR3 contains 18 residues. The chain's CDR3 is CASRLAIPRQGIQETQYF. The CDR3 bases are TGTGCAAGTCGCTTAGCGATTCCCCGTCAGGGGATACAAGAGACCCAGTACTTC.

V is TRBV10-3 and J is TRBJ2-3; D is undetermined. Per the germline V gene, CDR1 is ENHRY and CDR2 is SYGVKD. The CDR3 is 14 residues long. The germline V and J ends were trimmed by 10 bases and 1 base, with 15 bases remaining between them. The CDR3 region is CATDDPSGTDTQYF. CDR3 DNA: TGTGCCACCGATGACCCTAGTGGCACAGATACGCAGTATTTT.

This clonotype was recorded a few times. This chain links TRBV20-1 with TRBJ2-1, with TRBD2 matching 8 bases. The CDR3 runs to 14 residues. Germline CDR1 DFQATT, CDR2 SNEGSKA (reference sequence). The trim removed 6 bases at V and 5 bases at J, leaving 9 bases unmatched. CDR3 in DNA: TGCAGTGCCTTTCGGGGGGGAGGTCACAATGAGCAGTTCTTC. The encoded protein is CSAFRGGGHNEQFF.

The chain joins TRBV6-5 to TRBJ1-2; TRBD1 might be the D (6 bases). Germline values: CDR1 MNHEY, CDR2 SVGAGI. V was trimmed by 4 bases and J by 5 bases, leaving 26 bases between them. This CDR3 contains 18 residues. DNA for the CDR3: TGTGCCAGCAGTTCCCGGGCTTTCGTAGGACAGCAAGTTTATGGCTACACCTTC. It encodes CASSSRAFVGQQVYGYTF.

This clonotype has a handful of counts. This rearrangement joins TRBV29-1 to TRBJ2-1, with TRBD2 matching 10 bases. Germline-derived CDR1 and CDR2 are SQVTM and ANQGSEA. Trimming took 4 bases from V and 9 from J; bases not matched to a gene: 12. The CDR3 is 15 amino acids. CDR3 nucleotide sequence: TGCAGCGTTGCGTTTCTGGCTAGCGGGAGAGGTGAGCAGTTCTTC. It codes for CSVAFLASGRGEQFF.

This clonotype appeared a few times. The chain combines TRBV24-1 with TRBJ2-5; D is perhaps TRBD1 (5 bases). CDR1 and CDR2 (germline): KGHDR, SFDVKD. This CDR3 has 14 amino acids. Trimming took 1 base from V and 7 from J, leaving 12 bases between them. The CDR3 sequence: CATSDFEGVGTQYF. As DNA, the CDR3 is TGTGCCACCAGTGATTTCGAAGGGGTAGGGACCCAGTACTTC.

This clonotype has just a few counts. The chain's CDR3 is CATSSDRAETQYF. CDR3 coding DNA: TGTGCCACCAGCAGTGACAGGGCAGAGACCCAGTACTTC. The chain is built from TRBV15 and TRBJ2-5, with 7 bases lining up with TRBD1. V was pared by 3 bases and J by 4 bases, with 2 bases of the junction left unmatched. Germline CDR1 and CDR2: LNHNV and YYDKDF (reference sequence). The CDR3 covers 13 residues.

This clonotype has just a few counts. Compared with germline, one end of the junction differs, possibly owing to a read error. This chain joins TRBV12-3 or TRBV12-4 and TRBJ2-1; 8 bases are shared with TRBD2. The CDR3 is 19 residues long. This chain's CDR3 is CACSFVSVGGRIPYNEQFF. CDR3 DNA: TGTGCCTGCAGTTTTGTGTCTGTCGGCGGGAGGATACCCTACAATGAGCAGTTCTTC.

The rearrangement joins TRBV12-3 or TRBV12-4 to TRBJ2-3, with D possibly matching TRBD2 (6 bases). Trimming removed 1 base at V and 3 bases at J, with 11 bases between. There are 15 residues in the CDR3. CDR3 DNA sequence: TGTGCCAGCAGTTTAGACGGGAGTGGAACAGATACGCAGTATTTT. Its translation: CASSLDGSGTDTQYF.

V usage is TRBV4-3 and J usage is TRBJ2-7, with D unresolved. V was clipped by 2 bases and J by 3 bases, with 11 bases between them. This CDR3 has 14 amino acids. Germline V gene data show CDR1 as LGHNA and CDR2 as YSLEER. The CDR3 is CASSQWLVGYEQYF. In DNA form, the CDR3 reads TGCGCCAGCAGCCAATGGTTGGTGGGCTACGAGCAGTACTTC.

This clonotype showed up many times. V is TRBV7-9 and J is TRBJ2-7; 9 bases match TRBD2. Trimming removed 0 bases from V and 2 bases from J; junction bases left unmatched: 2. The CDR3 consists of 15 residues. Germline CDR1 SEHNR, CDR2 FQNEAQ (reference sequence). CDR3 bases: TGTGCCAGCAGCTTAGCCCTAGCGGGGCCCTACGAGCAGTACTTC. It translates to CASSLALAGPYEQYF. Looking up the rest from reference TRBV7-9 and TRBJ2-7 gives the full variable domain: DTGVSQNPRHKITKRGQNVTFRCDPISEHNRLYWYRQTLGQGPEFLTYFQNEAQLEKSRLLSDRFSAERPKGSFSTLEIQRTEQGDSAMYLCASSLALAGPYEQYFGPGTRLTVT.

The rearrangement links TRBV6-1 to TRBJ2-1; 7 bases line up with TRBD1. This CDR3 spans 15 amino acids. Germline CDR1 is MNHNS and CDR2 is SASEGT. V shed 6 bases, J shed 3 bases, and the junction held 8 bases outside the gene matches. CDR3 sequence (DNA): TGTGCCAGCAGCCCGGCCGGGACAGACTACAATGAGCAGTTCTTC. Protein product: CASSPAGTDYNEQFF.

This clonotype was seen repeatedly, ten times or more. The gene calls are TRBV6-5 and TRBJ2-1; 7 bases align to TRBD2. The J segment lost 6 bases and the V segment lost 0 bases, leaving 8 bases of the junction unmatched. Germline lookup yields CDR1 MNHEY and CDR2 SVGAGI. This CDR3 region has 16 residues. The CDR3 DNA is TGTGCCAGCAGTTACTCGACCAGCGGGGTTCGCAATGAGCAGTTCTTC. Protein sequence: CASSYSTSGVRNEQFF.

This chain uses TRBV6-1 with TRBJ2-2; 11 nucleotides line up with TRBD2. Germline assignment: CDR1 MNHNS and CDR2 SASEGT. V shed 2 bases and J 7 bases; nucleotides not matched to a gene: 9. The CDR3 has 17 residues. CDR3 nucleotide sequence: TGTGCCAGCAGTGAATTAGCGGGAGGGCCGGCGATCGGGGAGCTGTTTTTT. Amino acids: CASSELAGGPAIGELFF.

This clonotype has a handful of counts. The chain is built from TRBV21-1 and TRBJ2-1; TRBD1, the D gene given by the table, was not confirmed from the DNA. TRBV21-1 is flagged as a pseudogene. The CDR3 is made up of 13 amino acids. CDR3 loop: CASSKQGHNEQFF. The CDR3 bases are TGTGCCAGCAGCAAACAGGGTCACAATGAGCAGTTCTTC.